The 5 T cell receptor beta chains below come from one sample, sequenced in a study of T cell clones after liver transplantation. Assay: immunoSEQ multiplex PCR; the TCRdb copy retains only in-frame clones and omits some. The sample carries more than 45,000 clones, around two thirds recorded once. The specimen comprised CD4+ T cells from blood, sampled at the approximately 16-month timepoint. These TCRs come from a human patient who received a liver transplant. A share of the T cells may be of graft donor origin.

The chain uses TRBV13 and TRBJ2-7, with TRBD2 as a possible D gene (6 bases). The CDR3 runs 12 residues. Germline V gene data show CDR1 as PRHDT and CDR2 as FYEKMQ (reference sequence). The V and J ends lost 4 bases and 7 bases respectively, with 11 bases between them. CDR3 amino acids: CASSSWAGEQYF. The CDR3, as DNA: TGTGCCAGCAGCTCTTGGGCGGGAGAGCAGTACTTC.

In its sample, this clone is medium-sized. The chain joins TRBV7-9 to TRBJ1-1; 7 bases agree with TRBD1. With 5 bases clipped from V and 4 bases from J, the junction kept 7 bases outside the gene matches. Germline CDR1 is SEHNR and CDR2 is FQNEAQ (reference sequence). CDR3 length: 14 residues. CDR3 sequence (DNA): TGTGCCAGCAGCAAACAGGGGATGGGCACTGAAGCTTTCTTT. It translates to CASSKQGMGTEAFF. The complete variable domain, with remaining parts taken from reference TRBV7-9 and TRBJ1-1, reads DTGVSQNPRHKITKRGQNVTFRCDPISEHNRLYWYRQTLGQGPEFLTYFQNEAQLEKSRLLSDRFSAERPKGSFSTLEIQRTEQGDSAMYLCASSKQGMGTEAFFGQGTRLTVV.

The chain links TRBV6-5 to TRBJ1-1; 7 nucleotides agree with TRBD1. CDR3 length: 12 residues. The germline V gene encodes CDR1 MNHEY and CDR2 SVGAGI. V shed 6 bases, J shed 8 bases, and the junction held 6 bases outside the gene matches. CDR3 residues: CASRQGGSEAFF. The CDR3 coding sequence is TGTGCCAGCAGGCAGGGGGGGAGCGAAGCTTTCTTT.

The chain uses TRBV28 and TRBJ1-1; no definite D call. Germline CDR1 reads MDHEN; CDR2 reads SYDVKM. The germline V and J ends were trimmed by 3 bases and 1 base, with 6 bases remaining between them. This CDR3 has 13 amino acids. The CDR3 here is CASSFTENTEAFF. The CDR3 bases are TGTGCCAGCAGTTTTACAGAGAACACTGAAGCTTTCTTT.

The J gene is TRBJ1-2, the V gene TRBV19, with a tentative D call TRBD1 (5 bases). Germline loops: CDR1 LNHDA, CDR2 SQIVND (reference sequence). The CDR3 runs to 12 residues. V was clipped by 7 bases and J by 10 bases, with 16 bases between them. CDR3 region: CASTPTAGDYTF. The CDR3 DNA is TGTGCCAGTACTCCTACCGCGGGGGACTACACCTTC.